These 19 T cell receptor beta chains came from one sample sequenced in a study of blood T cells in healthy people across ages. A second PCR of about 6 to 12 cycles used a sample-barcoded 5' primer and a J-beta primer mix. MiXCR was run by TCRdb on the 5' RACE reads, yielding one entry per CDR3 protein. The sample carries 850,000 to 950,000 distinct CDR3 sequences, less than 35% recorded once. The sample consisted of blood. These receptors all come from a woman of 80 years or more in good health.

This sequence joins TRBV20-1 and TRBJ1-3; D remains ambiguous. The germline gives CDR1 DFQATT, CDR2 SNEGSKA (reference sequence). Trimming left V 1 base short and J 4 bases short, with 11 bases between. The CDR3 is made up of 14 amino acids. The CDR3 sequence is CSARGASGGNTIYF. The CDR3 bases are TGCAGTGCTAGAGGCGCATCGGGAGGAAACACCATATATTTT.

This clonotype has more than one count but fewer than ten. Since a much larger clone is just one base distant, this may be a read error. The chain uses TRBV20-1 and TRBJ2-1; a possible D gene is TRBD1 (6 bases). The germline CDR1 and CDR2 sequences are DFQATT and SNEGSKA (reference sequence). The CDR3 spans 17 residues. The V gene lost 5 bases and the J gene lost 1 base, with 21 bases spanning the gap. The CDR3 region has the DNA TGCAGTGCTGGTATGAAGACAGGAACCCTATCCTACAATGAGCAGTTCTTC. Its protein is CSAGMKTGTLSYNEQFF.

Only a few counts were recorded for this clonotype. The V gene is TRBV29-1, the J gene TRBJ2-7; D gene unclear. V was clipped by 0 bases and J by 4 bases, with 13 bases between them. The CDR3 is 14 amino acids. The germline gives CDR1 SQVTM, CDR2 ANQGSEA. The CDR3 here is CSVEEPKGRYEQYF. The DNA of the CDR3 is TGCAGCGTTGAAGAGCCCAAAGGGCGATACGAGCAGTACTTC.

This clonotype was found many times. This chain joins TRBV20-1 and TRBJ1-2, with D possibly being TRBD1 (5 bases). This CDR3 contains 15 residues. Germline assignment: CDR1 DFQATT and CDR2 SNEGSKA (reference sequence). V was shortened by 4 bases and J by 2 bases, with 17 bases between the two germline ends. CDR3: CSATKGRGVNYGYTF. DNA for the CDR3: TGCAGTGCTACGAAGGGTAGGGGCGTAAACTATGGCTACACCTTC.

Only a few counts were recorded for this clonotype. The CDR3 DNA is TGTGCCAGCAGCCTAACAGGACTAGCCGGGGAGGCCCAGTACTTC. Translated, it gives CASSLTGLAGEAQYF. The chain carries TRBV2 and TRBJ2-7, with 8 positions matching TRBD2. CDR3 size: 15 residues. Germline V lookup: CDR1 SNHLY, CDR2 FYNNEI. Germline trimming cut 6 bases from V and 10 bases from J; bases unmatched to any gene: 17. Looking up the rest from reference TRBV2 and TRBJ2-7 gives the full variable domain: EPEVTQTPSHQVTQMGQEVILRCVPISNHLYFYWYRQILGQKVEFLVSFYNNEISEKSEIFDDQFSVERPDGSNFTLKIRSTKLEDSAMYFCASSLTGLAGEAQYFGPGTRLTVT.

This clonotype was detected many times. The chain uses TRBV20-1 and TRBJ2-4; D remains unclear. The CDR3 contains 15 residues. The germline V gene encodes CDR1 DFQATT and CDR2 SNEGSKA (reference sequence). Trimming stripped 1 base from V and 0 bases from J, with 10 bases between. This CDR3 reads CSARAAGIAKNIQYF. DNA of the CDR3: TGCAGTGCTAGAGCGGCTGGGATAGCCAAAAACATTCAGTACTTC.

This clonotype was seen more than once but under ten times. The chain has TRBV9 and TRBJ2-7; 11 bases are a match to TRBD2. V lost 2 bases and J lost 10; bases outside the gene matches: 11. Germline CDR1 is SGDLS and CDR2 is YYNGEE. This CDR3 spans 15 amino acids. CDR3 loop: CASSVGTSGASSQYF. As DNA, the CDR3 is TGTGCCAGCAGCGTGGGGACTAGCGGCGCCAGTTCTCAGTACTTC.

This clonotype has at least ten counts. The chain is built from TRBV2 and TRBJ2-7; the D gene is possibly TRBD1 (9 bases). The CDR3 is 15 residues long. Germline V gene data show CDR1 as SNHLY and CDR2 as FYNNEI. V dropped 6 bases and J dropped 5 bases, with 20 bases sitting between them. CDR3 DNA sequence: TGTGCCAGCAGCGGGAGGGACAGGGACTTAAACGAGCAGTACTTC. It yields the protein CASSGRDRDLNEQYF.

There are many counts of this clonotype. The chain combines TRBV4-2 with TRBJ1-2, with a tentative D call TRBD1 (6 bases). The CDR3 contains 12 residues. Per the germline V gene, CDR1 is LGHNA and CDR2 is YNFKEQ. V was trimmed by 0 bases and J by 8 bases, leaving 7 bases between them. The chain's CDR3 is CASSQERGGYTF. In DNA form, the CDR3 reads TGTGCCAGCAGCCAAGAGAGGGGGGGCTACACCTTC.

Of note for this clonotype: A junction end diverges from the germline sequence, so it may reflect a read error. V is TRBV6-5 and J is TRBJ2-2; 9 bases are a match to TRBD1. This CDR3 is 18 amino acids long. Germline lookup yields CDR1 MNHEY and CDR2 SVGAGI. The CDR3: CARSYTEPGQGFTGELFF. As DNA, the CDR3 is TGTGCCAGAAGTTACACAGAACCGGGACAGGGTTTCACCGGGGAGCTGTTTTTT.

This clonotype was found many times. This chain links TRBV7-2 with TRBJ2-1, with D maybe TRBD2 (7 bases). The ends were cut back, 1 base at V and 6 bases at J, with 10 bases in the middle. The CDR3 runs 14 residues. Germline V gene sequence: CDR1 SGHTA, CDR2 FQGNSA. CDR3 DNA sequence: TGTGCCAGCAGCTTAGTGCGGGGGCTCAATGAGCAGTTCTTC. The encoded protein is CASSLVRGLNEQFF.

This chain links TRBV5-5 with TRBJ1-1, with 8 bases aligning to TRBD1. CDR3 size: 14 residues. Germline values: CDR1 SGHKS, CDR2 YYEKEE (reference sequence). The V segment lost 3 bases and the J segment 6 bases; nucleotides outside the gene matches: 7. In DNA form, the CDR3 reads TGTGCCAGCAGCTCGGACAGGGCGAGGCCTGAAGCTTTCTTT. Translated, it gives CASSSDRARPEAFF.

This clonotype has a handful of counts. The chain is built from TRBV5-1 and TRBJ1-1; 7 bases are shared with TRBD1. The CDR3 totals 15 residues. Germline CDR1 SGHRS, CDR2 YFSETQ. The V gene end was trimmed by 3 bases and the J gene end by 5 bases; junction bases not matched to a gene: 10. The CDR3 spells CASSSPTGAKTEAFF. In DNA form, the CDR3 reads TGCGCCAGCAGCTCCCCCACAGGGGCTAAAACTGAAGCTTTCTTT.

The chain employs TRBV3-1 and TRBJ2-5, with 8 bases aligning to TRBD1. This CDR3 spans 16 amino acids. CDR1 and CDR2 (germline): LGHDT, YNNKEL (reference sequence). Unmatched junction bases numbered 5, after V lost 0 bases and J lost 2 bases. The CDR3 DNA reads TGTGCCAGCAGCCAAGATGGGTGGGACAGGCAAGAGACCCAGTACTTC. Translating it yields CASSQDGWDRQETQYF.

This chain connects TRBV7-9 to TRBJ1-2; D is ambiguous. There are 13 residues in the CDR3. V shed 5 bases and J shed 7 bases, with 14 bases lying between them. From germline, CDR1 is SEHNR and CDR2 FQNEAQ (reference sequence). CDR3 region: CASSAPAAGGYTF. CDR3 coding DNA: TGTGCCAGCAGCGCCCCGGCGGCGGGTGGCTACACCTTC.

This chain joins TRBV20-1 and TRBJ1-5; 11 bases are shared with TRBD1. The CDR3 contains 15 residues. In germline, CDR1 is DFQATT, CDR2 SNEGSKA (reference sequence). V shed 1 base and J 3 bases; nucleotides not matched to a gene: 2. CDR3 sequence (DNA): TGCAGTGCTAGAGGGACAGGGGGCCCCAATCAGCCCCAGCATTTT. Protein: CSARGTGGPNQPQHF.

This clonotype was detected only a few times. The V gene is TRBV27, the J gene TRBJ1-2, with a tentative D call TRBD1 (6 bases). This CDR3 has 15 residues. Trimming left V 5 bases short and J 4 bases short, with 17 bases between. The germline V gene has CDR1 MNHEY and CDR2 SMNVEV (reference sequence). The CDR3 DNA follows: TGTGCCAGCAGTACCCTGACAGGACATGCCTATGGCTACACCTTC. Its protein is CASSTLTGHAYGYTF.

This clonotype was detected ten times or more. J is TRBJ1-2 and V is TRBV5-1; 8 bases are shared with TRBD1. The V segment lost 4 bases and the J segment 0 bases; nucleotides outside the gene matches: 5. This CDR3 is 15 amino acids long. Germline loops: CDR1 SGHRS, CDR2 YFSETQ. The CDR3 DNA sequence: TGCGCCAGCAGCACCGGACAGGGAACTAACTATGGCTACACCTTC. Translation gives CASSTGQGTNYGYTF.

The chain combines TRBV14 with TRBJ1-1, with TRBD1 matching 8 bases. The V segment lost 1 base and the J segment 8 bases; nucleotides outside the gene matches: 3. Germline V gene data show CDR1 as SGHDN and CDR2 as FVKESK. CDR3 size: 13 residues. CDR3 protein: CASSQGGDREAFF. The CDR3 region has the DNA TGTGCCAGCAGCCAAGGGGGGGACAGGGAAGCTTTCTTT.